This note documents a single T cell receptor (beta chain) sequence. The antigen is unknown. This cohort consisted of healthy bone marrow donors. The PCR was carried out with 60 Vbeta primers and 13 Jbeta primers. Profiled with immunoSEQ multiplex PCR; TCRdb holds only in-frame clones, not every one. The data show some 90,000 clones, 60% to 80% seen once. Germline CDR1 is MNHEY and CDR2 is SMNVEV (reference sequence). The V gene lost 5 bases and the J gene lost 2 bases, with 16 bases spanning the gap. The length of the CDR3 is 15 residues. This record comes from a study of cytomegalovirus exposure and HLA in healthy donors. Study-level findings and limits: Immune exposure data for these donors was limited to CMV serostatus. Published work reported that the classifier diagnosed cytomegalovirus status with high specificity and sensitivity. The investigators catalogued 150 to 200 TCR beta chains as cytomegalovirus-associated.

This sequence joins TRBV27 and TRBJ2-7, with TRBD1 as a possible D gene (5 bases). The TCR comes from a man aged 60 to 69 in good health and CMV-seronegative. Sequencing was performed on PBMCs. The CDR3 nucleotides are TGTGCCAGCAGTCCCCTGCAGGGCCTTCCCTACGAGCAGTACTTC. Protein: CASSPLQGLPYEQYF.